This passage covers 19 T cell receptor beta chains from one sample sequenced in a study of a mutant IDH1 vaccine in newly diagnosed glioma. Using immunoSEQ multiplex PCR, the repertoire was profiled, and TCRdb retains in-frame clones only, with some absent. This sample has over 60,000 clones, with 89% found just once. The time point is: week 11, during vaccination. Vaccine doses each comprised 300 ug of mutant IDH1 20-mer peptide, with topical imiquimod. These receptors lack a known antigen. Specimen: PBMCs, collected from a glioma patient whose treatment included an IDH1 peptide vaccine. Every receptor here comes from a man aged 35 to 55 with glioma.

The chain carries TRBV7-6 and TRBJ2-3; TRBD1 matches 7 bases. J was trimmed by 4 bases and V by 5 bases; bases with no gene match: 9. Per germline, CDR1 SGHVS and CDR2 FNYEAQ. This CDR3 comprises 15 residues. The CDR3, as DNA: TGTGCCAGCAGCCTAGGGGGCGCCGGGTCAGATACGCAGTATTTT. Translated, it gives CASSLGGAGSDTQYF.

The gene calls are TRBV4-3 and TRBJ2-7; tentatively, D is TRBD1 or TRBD2 (5 bases each). V dropped 1 base and J dropped 5 bases, with 12 bases sitting between them. The CDR3 loop spans 14 amino acids. CDR1 and CDR2 (germline): LGHNA, YSLEER. DNA of the CDR3: TGCGCCAGCAGCCAAGGGGACCAGAGGCACGAGCAGTACTTC. It codes for CASSQGDQRHEQYF.

The chain combines TRBV5-6 with TRBJ1-2; D unclear. The CDR3 runs to 13 residues. Germline values: CDR1 SGHDT, CDR2 YYEEEE. With 4 bases removed from V and 3 bases from J, the gap between germline ends came to 10 bases. The CDR3 loop is CASSPYGHYGYTF. CDR3 bases: TGTGCCAGCAGCCCTTATGGGCACTATGGCTACACCTTC.

The V and J genes are TRBV20-1 and TRBJ2-7, with D possibly TRBD2 on 5 matching bases. V shed 1 base and J shed 6 bases, with 7 bases lying between them. Germline CDR1 and CDR2: DFQATT and SNEGSKA (reference sequence). The CDR3 totals 11 residues. The CDR3 sequence is CSARGAGEQYF. CDR3 bases: TGCAGTGCTAGAGGGGCGGGCGAGCAGTACTTC.

The chain is built from TRBV5-1 and TRBJ2-5, with a tentative D call TRBD2 (6 bases). The CDR3 covers 15 residues. CDR1 and CDR2 from the germline V gene are SGHRS and YFSETQ. Trimming pared 4 bases from V and 2 bases from J, leaving 15 bases between. CDR3 sequence reads: CASSPWAGSQETQYF. CDR3 in DNA: TGCGCCAGCAGCCCGTGGGCGGGATCACAAGAGACCCAGTACTTC.

The chain joins TRBV5-1 to TRBJ1-2; 7 bases are shared with TRBD1. J was trimmed by 11 bases and V by 0 bases; bases with no gene match: 4. The V gene's germline CDR1 is SGHRS and CDR2 YFSETQ. This CDR3 has 12 residues. CDR3 in amino acids: CASSLGEDRYTF. The CDR3 DNA is TGCGCCAGCAGCTTGGGTGAGGACAGGTACACCTTC. Using reference TRBV5-1 and TRBJ1-2 for the parts outside the CDR3, the full variable domain is KAGVTQTPRYLIKTRGQQVTLSCSPISGHRSVSWYQQTPGQGLQFLFEYFSETQRNKGNFPGRFSGRQFSNSRSEMNVSTLELGDSALYLCASSLGEDRYTFGSGTRLTVV.

V is TRBV27 and J is TRBJ1-5, with 7 nucleotides matching TRBD1. V was clipped by 6 bases and J by 4 bases; unmatched bases: 15. This CDR3 region has 17 residues. The germline V gene has CDR1 MNHEY and CDR2 SMNVEV (reference sequence). The CDR3 DNA sequence: TGTGCCAGCAGGGGGTGGAAGGGGGCGCAGGAAAATCAGCCCCAGCATTTT. It translates to CASRGWKGAQENQPQHF.

The rearrangement uses TRBV5-4 and TRBJ1-1; a weak D match, TRBD1 (5 bases). The germline CDR1 and CDR2 sequences are SGHNT and YYREEE (reference sequence). The germline V and J ends were trimmed by 3 bases and 1 base, with 19 bases remaining between them. CDR3 length equals 17 residues. DNA of the CDR3: TGTGCCAGCAGCTCGCCGGATCGGGGCGAAAAGAACACTGAAGCTTTCTTT. Translation gives CASSSPDRGEKNTEAFF.

The chain employs TRBV6-6 and TRBJ2-7, with a tentative D call TRBD1 (5 bases). This CDR3 region has 13 residues. Germline lookup yields CDR1 MNHNY and CDR2 SVGAGI (reference sequence). The V gene lost 1 base and the J gene lost 3 bases, with 7 bases spanning the gap. The CDR3 reads CASSYLQGYEQYV. DNA for the CDR3: TGTGCCAGCAGTTACTTGCAGGGCTACGAGCAGTACGTC.

The CDR3 nucleotides are TGCGCCAGCAGCTTGGCTTGGGGACAGGCCACGAAGTGGGGTACAGATACGCAGTATTTT. Translated, it gives CASSLAWGQATKWGTDTQYF. The V and J genes are TRBV5-1 and TRBJ2-3; 8 positions agree with TRBD1. The germline V gene encodes CDR1 SGHRS and CDR2 YFSETQ. J lost 3 bases, V lost 0 bases, and 18 bases had no gene match. This CDR3 contains 20 residues.

The rearrangement uses TRBV7-2 and TRBJ2-5, with 13 bases fitting TRBD2. With 0 bases clipped from V and 5 bases from J, the junction kept 9 bases outside the gene matches. CDR1 is SGHTA, CDR2 FQGNSA, per germline. The CDR3 loop spans 18 amino acids. The CDR3 coding sequence is TGTGCCAGCAGCTTAGCTGGACTAGCGGGAGCGTCGGTGGAGACCCAGTACTTC. This codes for CASSLAGLAGASVETQYF.

This clone was recorded a few times. The genes are TRBV28 and TRBJ2-1, with 9 bases aligning to TRBD2. The V segment lost 2 bases and the J segment 4 bases; nucleotides outside the gene matches: 6. CDR1 MDHEN and CDR2 SYDVKM come from the germline V gene. The CDR3 is 16 residues long. The chain's CDR3 is CASSLERLAVYNEQFF. The CDR3 DNA follows: TGTGCCAGCAGTTTAGAAAGACTAGCGGTTTACAATGAGCAGTTCTTC. The variable domain in full, completed from reference TRBV28 and TRBJ2-1, reads DVKVTQSSRYLVKRTGEKVFLECVQDMDHENMFWYRQDPGLGLRLIYFSYDVKMKEKGDIPEGYSVSREKKERFSLILESASTNQTSMYLCASSLERLAVYNEQFFGPGTRLTVL.

J is TRBJ2-3 and V is TRBV7-2, with 11 bases lining up with TRBD2. V lost 5 bases to trimming and J lost 1 base; unmatched junction nucleotides: 8. CDR1 is SGHTA, CDR2 FQGNSA, per germline. CDR3 length: 17 residues. CDR3 bases: TGTGCCAGCAGCCAGAGGACTAGCGGGTGGGGCACAGATACGCAGTATTTT. Protein: CASSQRTSGWGTDTQYF. The full variable domain, rest sourced from reference TRBV7-2 and TRBJ2-3, is GAGVSQSPSNKVTEKGKDVELRCDPISGHTALYWYRQSLGQGLEFLIYFQGNSAPDKSGLPSDRFSAERTGGSVSTLTIQRTQQEDSAVYLCASSQRTSGWGTDTQYFGPGTRLTVL.

The V call is TRBV6-1, the J call TRBJ2-5, with TRBD2 matching over 13 bases. Near its end, the DNA agrees better with TRBJ2-7, so the J call may be wrong. CDR1 MNHNS and CDR2 SASEGT come from the germline V gene. The CDR3 has 14 amino acids. The CDR3: CASVGLAGSYEQYF. As DNA, the CDR3 is TGTGCCAGCGTGGGACTAGCGGGGAGCTACGAGCAGTACTTC.

This clone came up a few times. J is TRBJ2-2 and V is TRBV4-3; possible D gene TRBD2, 5 bases. V was trimmed by 4 bases and J by 3 bases, leaving 12 bases between them. CDR3 length: 15 residues. Germline V gene lookup returns CDR1 LGHNA and CDR2 YSLEER. The CDR3 DNA reads as TGCGCCAGCAGCCCGAGGGCGGACTACACCGGGGAGCTGTTTTTT. Its translation is CASSPRADYTGELFF.

The chain uses TRBV7-2 and TRBJ1-1; 7 positions match TRBD1. CDR1 and CDR2 from the germline V gene are SGHTA and FQGNSA. The CDR3 has 14 amino acids. The V segment lost 5 bases and the J segment 5 bases; nucleotides outside the gene matches: 8. Here the CDR3 DNA reads TGTGCCAGCAGCGCCAGGGGGTCGCAAACTGAAGCTTTCTTT. This gives the protein CASSARGSQTEAFF.

The V and J genes are TRBV28 and TRBJ1-3, with D perhaps matching TRBD1 (6 bases). The V gene lost 2 bases and the J gene lost 0 bases, with 8 bases spanning the gap. The CDR3 has 15 residues. Germline V gene sequence: CDR1 MDHEN, CDR2 SYDVKM. CDR3 loop: CASSLPGVSGNTIYF. The CDR3 coding sequence is TGTGCCAGCAGTTTACCAGGGGTCTCTGGAAACACCATATATTTT. Complete variable domain (other parts from reference TRBV28 and TRBJ1-3): DVKVTQSSRYLVKRTGEKVFLECVQDMDHENMFWYRQDPGLGLRLIYFSYDVKMKEKGDIPEGYSVSREKKERFSLILESASTNQTSMYLCASSLPGVSGNTIYFGEGSWLTVV.

The chain carries TRBV7-8 and TRBJ2-2; D uncertain. The V gene lost 6 bases and the J gene lost 1 base, with 12 bases spanning the gap. The CDR3 is made up of 15 amino acids. Germline CDR1 reads SGHVS; CDR2 reads FQNEAQ. DNA of the CDR3: TGTGCCAGCAGGTCACAGCCATTGAACACCGGGGAGCTGTTTTTT. Translating it yields CASRSQPLNTGELFF.

The chain uses TRBV18 and TRBJ2-7, with D possibly TRBD1 on 5 matching bases. With 1 base removed from V and 2 bases from J, the gap between germline ends came to 9 bases. Germline V lookup: CDR1 KGHSH, CDR2 LQKENI. The CDR3 has 14 residues. CDR3 sequence (DNA): TGTGCCAGCTCACCACGACAGCTAACCTACGAGCAGTACTTC. This sequence encodes CASSPRQLTYEQYF. The variable domain in full, completed from reference TRBV18 and TRBJ2-7, reads NAGVMQNPRHLVRRRGQEARLRCSPMKGHSHVYWYRQLPEEGLKFMVYLQKENIIDESGMPKERFSAEFPKEGPSILRIQQVVRGDSAAYFCASSPRQLTYEQYFGPGTRLTVT.